A selection of T cell receptor beta chains follows, all from one sample in a study of T cells after yellow fever vaccination. TCRdb reanalysed the 5' RACE reads using MiXCR and keeps one entry per CDR3 protein. The data show just under 600,000 distinct CDR3 sequences, roughly 13% seen once. The source was PBMCs, collected on the day of the yellow fever booster vaccination. All receptors come from a man younger than 45 who received the YFV17D yellow fever vaccine. Each CDR3 is given with its conserved first and last residue. Fields, in order: D gene, clone size, J gene, V gene, CDR3 protein, CDR3 DNA. D genes are given only for firm matches. Clone size is given for some rows only: seen once, a few or many times, or a class if the clone is expanded.

>TRBD2|NA|TRBJ2-1|TRBV20-1
CSARDPTSGRANEQFF
TGCAGTGCTAGAGATCCAACTAGCGGGAGGGCCAATGAGCAGTTCTTC
>TRBD2|NA|TRBJ2-1|TRBV6-2/TRBV6-3
CATSPSGYNEQFF
TGTGCCACCTCTCCTAGCGGCTACAATGAGCAGTTCTTC
>NA|few|TRBJ2-2|TRBV25-1
CASSEFTGKTGELFF
TGTGCCAGCAGTGAATTCACAGGGAAAACCGGGGAGCTGTTTTTT
>NA|few|TRBJ2-1|TRBV6-6
CASSYFALGEQFF
TGTGCCAGCAGTTACTTTGCCCTCGGGGAGCAGTTCTTC
>TRBD1|few|TRBJ2-2|TRBV29-1
CSVRQGQLSAEAGELFF
TGCAGCGTTCGACAGGGGCAACTGTCGGCTGAGGCCGGGGAGCTGTTTTTT
>NA|NA|TRBJ2-7|TRBV11-2
CASSLEGEQGSEQYF
TGTGCCAGCAGCTTAGAGGGGGAACAGGGAAGCGAGCAGTACTTC
>NA|few|TRBJ2-7|TRBV5-1
CASSVMTAYEQYF
TGCGCCAGCAGCGTAATGACAGCCTACGAGCAGTACTTC
>NA|NA|TRBJ2-7|TRBV9
CASSAGQFYEQYF
TGTGCCAGCAGTGCGGGACAGTTTTACGAGCAGTACTTC
>NA|few|TRBJ2-7|TRBV12-3/TRBV12-4
CASSLTRRGYEQYF
TGTGCCAGCAGTTTAACTAGGCGAGGCTACGAGCAGTACTTC
>NA|NA|TRBJ1-4|TRBV5-1
CASSLGGVSEKLFF
TGCGCCAGCAGCTTGGGAGGAGTTTCCGAAAAACTGTTTTTT
>NA|NA|TRBJ2-5|TRBV20-1
CSARKAGETQYF
TGCAGTGCTAGGAAGGCGGGAGAGACCCAGTACTTC
>TRBD1|NA|TRBJ2-3|TRBV11-2
CASKRTTGTDTQYF
TGTGCCAGCAAGCGGACGACAGGGACAGATACGCAGTATTTT
>TRBD2|few|TRBJ2-3|TRBV20-1
CSAPLTGTSGSTDTQYF
TGCAGTGCCCCCCTTACCGGGACTAGCGGGAGCACAGATACGCAGTATTTT
>TRBD1|few|TRBJ1-2|TRBV9
CASSKEGQVGYTF
TGTGCCAGCAGCAAAGAAGGACAGGTCGGCTACACCTTC
>TRBD1|NA|TRBJ2-1|TRBV20-1
CSAPRQGAWNEQFF
TGCAGTGCTCCTAGACAGGGGGCTTGGAATGAGCAGTTCTTC
>NA|few|TRBJ2-7|TRBV7-2
CASSNFYEQYF
TGTGCCAGCTCTAATTTCTACGAGCAGTACTTC
>NA|few|TRBJ1-2|TRBV7-9
CASSSELGGYTF
TGTGCCAGCAGCTCTGAGTTGGGCGGCTACACCTTC
>NA|NA|TRBJ1-1|TRBV14
CASSPKGRMIMNTEAFF
TGTGCCAGCAGCCCAAAGGGACGGATGATAATGAACACTGAAGCTTTCTTT
>NA|many|TRBJ2-1|TRBV21-1
CASSKLETGAYNEQFF
TGTGCCAGCAGCAAATTGGAGACAGGGGCCTACAATGAGCAGTTCTTC
>NA|few|TRBJ2-3|TRBV11-2
CASSLSPGAGVKDTQYF
TGTGCCAGCAGCTTATCCCCGGGGGCGGGAGTGAAAGATACGCAGTATTTT
>NA|NA|TRBJ2-7|TRBV20-1
CSAASGYEQYF
TGCAGTGCTGCCTCAGGCTACGAGCAGTACTTC
>NA|few|TRBJ2-2|TRBV5-1
CASSFIQGTNGELFF
TGCGCCAGCAGCTTCATACAGGGTACCAACGGGGAGCTGTTTTTT
>TRBD1|few|TRBJ2-1|TRBV7-3
CASSPHPGGDEQFF
TGTGCCAGCAGCCCGCACCCAGGGGGCGATGAGCAGTTCTTC
>TRBD2|few|TRBJ2-1|TRBV5-5
CASSFLLVGSGSANEQFF
TGTGCCAGCAGCTTCCTTCTAGTCGGTAGCGGGAGTGCGAATGAGCAGTTCTTC
>TRBD2|NA|TRBJ2-1|TRBV7-2
CASSLVPSGRYFHEQFF
TGTGCCAGCAGCTTAGTACCTAGCGGGAGGTACTTCCATGAGCAGTTCTTC
>NA|NA|TRBJ1-5|TRBV2
CASKRYQPQHF
TGTGCCAGCAAAAGGTATCAGCCCCAGCATTTT
>NA|NA|TRBJ1-5|TRBV24-1
CATSDTATAQHF
TGTGCCACCAGTGATACCGCCACGGCCCAGCATTTT
>NA|few|TRBJ1-1|TRBV28
CASSYRLSTEAFF
TGTGCCAGCAGTTACCGGTTAAGTACTGAAGCTTTCTTT
>NA|many|TRBJ2-1|TRBV19
CASSIGNEQFF
TGTGCCAGTAGTATAGGTAATGAGCAGTTCTTC
>NA|NA|TRBJ1-1|TRBV7-2
CASSLVGLLTEAFF
TGTGCCAGCAGCTTAGTTGGCCTCCTCACTGAAGCTTTCTTT
>NA|NA|TRBJ2-2|TRBV29-1
CSVEVQDATGELFF
TGCAGCGTTGAAGTCCAGGACGCCACCGGGGAGCTGTTTTTT
>NA|NA|TRBJ2-2|TRBV20-1
CSARVATELFF
TGCAGTGCTAGGGTAGCGACCGAGCTGTTTTTT
>TRBD2|NA|TRBJ2-3|TRBV5-1
CASRGGLGPRRGDTQYF
TGCGCCAGCAGAGGGGGACTAGGCCCCCGGAGGGGAGATACGCAGTATTTT
>TRBD1|NA|TRBJ2-7|TRBV18
CASSVGQNYEQYF
TGTGCCAGCTCAGTGGGACAGAACTACGAGCAGTACTTC
>NA|NA|TRBJ2-5|TRBV6-5
CASSMSGTQYF
TGTGCCAGCAGTATGTCCGGGACCCAGTACTTC
>NA|many|TRBJ2-7|TRBV27
CASSSDSGWYF
TGTGCCAGCAGTTCGGACTCTGGATGGTACTTC
>TRBD2|NA|TRBJ2-7|TRBV10-2
CASSQVSSGRTYEQYF
TGCGCCAGCTCCCAGGTTTCTAGCGGGAGGACCTACGAGCAGTACTTC
>TRBD1|few|TRBJ2-6|TRBV18
CASSLLQGAQAGANVLTF
TGTGCCAGCTCACTCCTACAGGGGGCTCAGGCTGGGGCCAACGTCCTGACTTTC
>NA|few|TRBJ1-1|TRBV7-9
CASSYSGTPLVEAFF
TGTGCCAGCAGCTATAGCGGGACTCCCTTAGTTGAAGCTTTCTTT
>NA|few|TRBJ2-7|TRBV2
CAPGPVPYEQYF
TGTGCCCCTGGGCCCGTTCCCTACGAGCAGTACTTC
>NA|few|TRBJ2-7|TRBV7-2
CASSHRGKYEQYF
TGTGCCAGCAGCCACCGGGGGAAATACGAGCAGTACTTC
>NA|NA|TRBJ1-2|TRBV7-2
CASSPATAGTRGYTF
TGTGCCAGCAGCCCGGCGACGGCCGGGACACGCGGCTACACCTTC
>NA|few|TRBJ2-7|TRBV20-1
CSATLGGVEQYF
TGCAGTGCCACACTGGGCGGAGTCGAGCAGTACTTC
>NA|few|TRBJ1-4|TRBV7-9
CASRGANEKLFF
TGTGCCAGCAGGGGCGCTAATGAAAAACTGTTTTTT
>NA|NA|TRBJ2-1|TRBV7-6
CASSLRQYNEQFF
TGTGCCAGCAGCTTACGACAGTACAATGAGCAGTTCTTC